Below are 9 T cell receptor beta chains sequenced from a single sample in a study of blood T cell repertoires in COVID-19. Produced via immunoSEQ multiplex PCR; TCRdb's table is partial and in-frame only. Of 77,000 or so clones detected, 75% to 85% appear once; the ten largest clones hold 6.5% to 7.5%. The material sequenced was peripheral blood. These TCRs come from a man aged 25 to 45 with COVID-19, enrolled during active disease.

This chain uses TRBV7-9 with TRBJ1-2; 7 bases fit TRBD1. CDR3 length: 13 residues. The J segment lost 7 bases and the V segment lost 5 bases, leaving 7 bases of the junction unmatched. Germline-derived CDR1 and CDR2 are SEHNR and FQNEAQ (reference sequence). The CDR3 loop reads CASSRQGISGYTF. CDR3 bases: TGTGCCAGCAGCCGACAGGGAATTTCTGGCTACACCTTC.

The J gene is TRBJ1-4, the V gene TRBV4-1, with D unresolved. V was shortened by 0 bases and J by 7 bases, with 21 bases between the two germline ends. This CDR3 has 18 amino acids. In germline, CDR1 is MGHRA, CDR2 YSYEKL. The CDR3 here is CASSQDTLRGSGGEKLFF. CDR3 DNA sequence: TGCGCCAGCAGCCAAGATACCCTACGGGGTTCGGGCGGTGAAAAACTGTTTTTT.

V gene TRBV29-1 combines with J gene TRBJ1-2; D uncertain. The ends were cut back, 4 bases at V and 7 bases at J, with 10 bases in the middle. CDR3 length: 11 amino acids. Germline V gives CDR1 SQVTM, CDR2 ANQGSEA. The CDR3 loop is CSVGHTGGYTF. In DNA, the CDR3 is TGCAGCGTTGGGCACACGGGTGGCTACACCTTC.

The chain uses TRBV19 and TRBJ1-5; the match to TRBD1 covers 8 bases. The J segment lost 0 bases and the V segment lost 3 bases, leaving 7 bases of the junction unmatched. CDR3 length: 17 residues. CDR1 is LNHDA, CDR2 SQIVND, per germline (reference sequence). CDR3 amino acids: CASSIDRGLHSNQPQHF. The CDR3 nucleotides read TGTGCCAGTAGTATTGACAGGGGACTTCATAGCAATCAGCCCCAGCATTTT.

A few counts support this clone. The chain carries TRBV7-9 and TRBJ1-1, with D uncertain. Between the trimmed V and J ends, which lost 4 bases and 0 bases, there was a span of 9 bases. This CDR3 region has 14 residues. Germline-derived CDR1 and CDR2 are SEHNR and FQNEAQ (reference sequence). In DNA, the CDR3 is TGTGCCAGCAGCTCGATTACATTGAACACTGAAGCTTTCTTT. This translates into CASSSITLNTEAFF.

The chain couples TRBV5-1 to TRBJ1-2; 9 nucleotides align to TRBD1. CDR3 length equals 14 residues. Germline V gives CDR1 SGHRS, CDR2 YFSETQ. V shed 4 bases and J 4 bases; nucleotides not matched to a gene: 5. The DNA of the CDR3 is TGCGCCAGCAGCGACAGGGGGTGGACCTATGGCTACACCTTC. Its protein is CASSDRGWTYGYTF. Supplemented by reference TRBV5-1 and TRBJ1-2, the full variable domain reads KAGVTQTPRYLIKTRGQQVTLSCSPISGHRSVSWYQQTPGQGLQFLFEYFSETQRNKGNFPGRFSGRQFSNSRSEMNVSTLELGDSALYLCASSDRGWTYGYTFGSGTRLTVV.

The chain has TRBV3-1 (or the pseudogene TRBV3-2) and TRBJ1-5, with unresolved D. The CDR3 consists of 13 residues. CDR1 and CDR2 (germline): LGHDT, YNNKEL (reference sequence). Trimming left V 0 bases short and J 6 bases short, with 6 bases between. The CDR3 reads CASSQDLGQPQHF. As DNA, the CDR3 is TGTGCCAGCAGCCAAGATCTCGGTCAGCCCCAGCATTTT.

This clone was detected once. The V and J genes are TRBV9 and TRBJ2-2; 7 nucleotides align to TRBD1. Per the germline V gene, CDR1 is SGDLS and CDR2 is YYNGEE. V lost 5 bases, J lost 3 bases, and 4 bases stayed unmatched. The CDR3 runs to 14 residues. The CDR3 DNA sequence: TGTGCCAGCAGAGAGACAGGGTACACCGGGGAGCTGTTTTTT. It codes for CASRETGYTGELFF.

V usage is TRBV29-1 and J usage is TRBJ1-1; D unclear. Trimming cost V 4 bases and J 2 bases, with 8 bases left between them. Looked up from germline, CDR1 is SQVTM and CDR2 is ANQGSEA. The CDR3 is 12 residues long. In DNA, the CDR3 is TGCAGCGTTGGGCAGATTAACACTGAAGCTTTCTTT. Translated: CSVGQINTEAFF.